What follows describes a single T cell receptor beta chain. Its target is not known. Time point in this sample: newly diagnosed GD, antithyroid drugs for less than 3 months. The TCR library was made from RNA extracted from PBMCs. Patients were from an endocrinology department in Xi'an, China. The sample originates from a study of regulatory T cells in long-lasting Graves disease. As for the study in general: The antithyroid drugs taken by newly diagnosed Graves' patients had been used for under 3 months. Study-level findings and limits: Graves' patients with persistent disease showed TCR diversity lower than patients newly diagnosed. It was in persistent disease that TRBV28, TRBJ1-2 and TRBJ2-5 were favored.

Researchers made TCR beta libraries by using iRepertoire HTBI primers and running Arm-PCR on CDR3 regions. TCRdb reanalysed the multiplex PCR reads using MiXCR and keeps one entry per CDR3 protein. Counted here are approximately 540,000 distinct CDR3 sequences, 9.5% to 15% occurring once; the ten biggest clones make up about 8.3%. The germline CDR1 and CDR2 sequences are MNHNS and SASEGT. The CDR3 runs 13 residues. J gave up 0 bases and V 6 bases, and 1 base lay outside the gene matches. This sample also appeared in a second study, on T cells in Graves' hyperthyroidism and ophthalmopathy.

The sequence was collected from a woman aged 25 to 39 with Graves disease. Sequencing was performed on peripheral blood mononuclear cells (PBMCs), taken at new diagnosis, from a patient treated with antithyroid drugs. The chain couples TRBV6-1 to TRBJ2-7, with 8 positions matching TRBD1. The CDR3 loop is CASRGQVSYEQYF. The CDR3 region has the DNA TGTGCCAGCAGGGGACAGGTCTCCTACGAGCAGTACTTC.